Listed below are T cell receptor beta chains from one sample, sequenced in a study of OX40 agonist ivuxolimab in advanced cancers. Some clones are missing from TCRdb's copy, which holds only in-frame ones; the method was immunoSEQ multiplex PCR. The table has tens of thousands of clones, 85% to 90% seen once. The sequencing here drew on CD4+ or CD8+ T cells sorted from blood, taken in a trial of the OX40 agonist ivuxolimab. These receptors originate from an adult with an advanced solid tumor such as melanoma, head and neck, liver or kidney cancer. CDR3s include the opening cysteine and the closing phenylalanine or tryptophan. Each record gives: V gene, D gene, J gene, CDR3 length, clone size, CDR3 DNA, CDR3 protein. A D gene is named only where the DNA matches it firmly. Expanded clones are given a class, and other clones once, few, many or no size at all.

v_gene: TRBV5-1
d_gene: TRBD2
j_gene: TRBJ2-2
len: 17
abundance: NA
CDR3nt: TGCGCCAGCAGCTTGTCACTAGCGGCAAAGAACACCGGGGAGCTGTTTTTT
CDR3aa: CASSLSLAAKNTGELFF

v_gene: TRBV18
d_gene: TRBD1
j_gene: TRBJ2-3
len: 14
abundance: once
CDR3nt: TGTGCCAGCTCACCGGGACAGGCCACAGATACGCAGTATTTT
CDR3aa: CASSPGQATDTQYF

v_gene: TRBV11-2
d_gene: NA
j_gene: TRBJ2-5
len: 17
abundance: NA
CDR3nt: TGTGCCAGCAGCTTAGATTGGACTGGAAAACGCCAAGAGACCCAGTACTTC
CDR3aa: CASSLDWTGKRQETQYF

v_gene: TRBV4-2
d_gene: NA
j_gene: TRBJ2-6
len: 17
abundance: NA
CDR3nt: TGTGCCAGCAGCTCCGCCCGGACAGTCTCTGGGGCCAACGTCCTGACTTTC
CDR3aa: CASSSARTVSGANVLTF

v_gene: TRBV7-9
d_gene: NA
j_gene: TRBJ1-3
len: 16
abundance: NA
CDR3nt: TGTGCCAGCAGCTTCCCCGGAATGAACACTGGAAACACCATATATTTT
CDR3aa: CASSFPGMNTGNTIYF

v_gene: TRBV11-2
d_gene: TRBD1
j_gene: TRBJ2-7
len: 12
abundance: NA
CDR3nt: TGTGCCAGCAGCTTACAGGGGGTCGAGCAGTACTTC
CDR3aa: CASSLQGVEQYF

v_gene: TRBV19
d_gene: NA
j_gene: TRBJ1-1
len: 13
abundance: NA
CDR3nt: TGTGCCAGTAGTATAGCCGCAGACACTGAAGCTTTCTTT
CDR3aa: CASSIAADTEAFF

v_gene: TRBV5-1
d_gene: TRBD1
j_gene: TRBJ2-5
len: 16
abundance: NA
CDR3nt: TGCGCCAGCAGCTTGGCCGGGACAGGGGTCGGCGAGACCCAGTACTTC
CDR3aa: CASSLAGTGVGETQYF

v_gene: TRBV5-1
d_gene: TRBD2
j_gene: TRBJ2-1
len: 16
abundance: NA
CDR3nt: TGCGCCAGCAGCTTGGGTGGGACTAGCGGGAGGGATGAGCAGTTCTTC
CDR3aa: CASSLGGTSGRDEQFF

v_gene: TRBV28
d_gene: TRBD1
j_gene: TRBJ1-2
len: 16
abundance: NA
CDR3nt: TGTGCCAGCAGTTTAGCGGCAGGGGGCAGGGTCTATGGCTACACCTTC
CDR3aa: CASSLAAGGRVYGYTF

v_gene: TRBV11-2
d_gene: NA
j_gene: TRBJ2-6
len: 16
abundance: NA
CDR3nt: TGTGCCAGCAGCCCCGAGGCGGAATCTGGGGCCAACGTCCTGACTTTC
CDR3aa: CASSPEAESGANVLTF

v_gene: TRBV13
d_gene: NA
j_gene: TRBJ1-6
len: 12
abundance: NA
CDR3nt: TGTGCCAGCAGCTTAGACGGATCACCCCTCCACTTT
CDR3aa: CASSLDGSPLHF

v_gene: TRBV2
d_gene: NA
j_gene: TRBJ1-5
len: 13
abundance: few
CDR3nt: TGTGCCAGCAGGCCGGATAGCAATCAGCCCCAGCATTTT
CDR3aa: CASRPDSNQPQHF

v_gene: TRBV2
d_gene: NA
j_gene: TRBJ2-1
len: 13
abundance: NA
CDR3nt: TGTGCCAGCAGTGACCCCCGGGCCTATGAGCAGTTCTTC
CDR3aa: CASSDPRAYEQFF

v_gene: TRBV5-1
d_gene: NA
j_gene: TRBJ2-1
len: 18
abundance: NA
CDR3nt: TGCGCCAGCAGCCTGGGGGCAGGGGAGGGCTGGGTCAATGTCGAGCAGTTCTTC
CDR3aa: CASSLGAGEGWVNVEQFF

v_gene: TRBV2
d_gene: TRBD1
j_gene: TRBJ1-2
len: 13
abundance: few
CDR3nt: TGTGCCAGCACCGGACAGGGATTAGGTGGCTACACCTTC
CDR3aa: CASTGQGLGGYTF

v_gene: TRBV28
d_gene: TRBD1
j_gene: TRBJ2-3
len: 15
abundance: once
CDR3nt: TGTGCCAGCAGAGCGACAGGGGGGGGCACAGATACGCAGTATTTT
CDR3aa: CASRATGGGTDTQYF

v_gene: TRBV7-3
d_gene: NA
j_gene: TRBJ1-1
len: 14
abundance: NA
CDR3nt: TGTGCCAGCAGCTTGGGGGCCGGGAACACTGAAGCTTTCTTT
CDR3aa: CASSLGAGNTEAFF

v_gene: TRBV6-1
d_gene: TRBD1
j_gene: TRBJ2-4
len: 15
abundance: NA
CDR3nt: TGTGCCAGCAGGACGGGACAGACCATTCCTAACATTCAGTACTTC
CDR3aa: CASRTGQTIPNIQYF

v_gene: TRBV6-1
d_gene: NA
j_gene: TRBJ2-2
len: 13
abundance: NA
CDR3nt: TGTGCCACCGACTACCCGGGCACCGGGGAGCTGTTTTTT
CDR3aa: CATDYPGTGELFF